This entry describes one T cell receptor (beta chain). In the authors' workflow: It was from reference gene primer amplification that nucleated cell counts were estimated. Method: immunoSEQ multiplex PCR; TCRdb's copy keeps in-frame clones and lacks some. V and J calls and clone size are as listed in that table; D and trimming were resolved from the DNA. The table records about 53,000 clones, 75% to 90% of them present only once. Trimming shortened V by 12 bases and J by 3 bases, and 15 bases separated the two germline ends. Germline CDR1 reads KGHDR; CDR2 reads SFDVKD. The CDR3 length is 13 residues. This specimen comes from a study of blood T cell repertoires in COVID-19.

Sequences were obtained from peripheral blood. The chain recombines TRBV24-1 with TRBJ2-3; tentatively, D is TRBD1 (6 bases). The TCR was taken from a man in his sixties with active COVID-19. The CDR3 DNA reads TGTGCCCTGGCAGCAGGGGTGACAGATACGCAGTATTTT. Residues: CALAAGVTDTQYF.